Listed here is a single TCR beta chain. This entry comes from a study of blood T cell repertoires in COVID-19. Study-level background: Samples representing acute and convalescent COVID-19 were sourced from the United States, Italy and Spain.

Participants, roughly 18 to 90 years old, spanned under 25 US areas. Assignments of participants to cohorts depended upon their own reported clinical history. Germline CDR1 and CDR2: LNHDA and SQIVND (reference sequence). The trim removed 5 bases at V and 4 bases at J, leaving 8 bases unmatched. The CDR3 sequence is 15 residues long. Per the original methods: Amplification from reference gene primers served as the basis for estimated nucleated cell counts. This table comes from immunoSEQ multiplex PCR, and its TCRdb copy is limited to in-frame clones, with some not included. V and J calls and clone size are those listed in that table; D and trimming were worked out from the DNA. The sample shows 200,000 to 250,000 clones, 70% to 85% of them seen only once.

The rearrangement links TRBV19 to TRBJ1-2; TRBD1 matches 9 bases. The TCR comes from a man aged 35 to 55 who had recovered from COVID-19. Sequencing input: PBMCs or T cells enriched from blood (not recorded which). CDR3 DNA: TGTGCCAGTAGTCCGCAGGGACAGGGACTCTATGGCTACACCTTC. Its protein is CASSPQGQGLYGYTF.